The 23 T cell receptor beta chains given below trace back to one sample, sequenced in a study of blood T cell repertoires in COVID-19. Generated by immunoSEQ multiplex PCR, the TCRdb table keeps only in-frame clones and is missing some. Of under 200,000 clones in the sample, under 85% are singletons; the top ten hold around 6.5%. Source material: peripheral blood. These receptor sequences come from a woman in her thirties or forties with acute or convalescent COVID-19.

The chain is built from TRBV6-5 and TRBJ1-4; weak D call: TRBD1 (5 bases). The CDR3 runs 14 residues. Trimming took off 6 bases at V and 8 bases at J, with 16 bases between the two ends. Germline V gives CDR1 MNHEY, CDR2 SVGAGI. CDR3 bases: TGTGCCAGCAGGGGCGGGGGGGTTTTGGAAAAACTGTTTTTT. Translated: CASRGGGVLEKLFF.

The chain is built from TRBV2 and TRBJ1-5, with D unresolved. The CDR3 covers 13 residues. V lost 4 bases, J lost 7 bases, and 11 bases lay in between. CDR1 is SNHLY and CDR2 is FYNNEI in the germline V gene. In DNA form, the CDR3 reads TGTGCCAGCAGTGTTCTTGAGGTGCAGCCCCAGCATTTT. Its protein is CASSVLEVQPQHF.

This clone has a single count. The chain couples TRBV11-2 to TRBJ2-7, with TRBD2 matching 8 bases. Per germline, CDR1 SGHAT and CDR2 FQNNGV. Losses at the gene ends were 2 bases for V and 3 bases for J; bases not matched to a gene: 3. There are 14 residues in the CDR3. As DNA, the CDR3 is TGTGCCAGCAGCTTAAAGCGGGAGAACTACGAGCAGTACTTC. Translated: CASSLKRENYEQYF.

This clone was seen a handful of times. The gene calls are TRBV2 and TRBJ2-7; 9 nucleotides agree with TRBD2. The V gene end was trimmed by 4 bases and the J gene end by 4 bases; junction bases not matched to a gene: 11. Germline CDR1 SNHLY, CDR2 FYNNEI. The CDR3 is 16 amino acids. As DNA, the CDR3 is TGTGCCAGCAGTGGGCTCTTGGCGGGAGGGCCTTACGAGCAGTACTTC. This gives the protein CASSGLLAGGPYEQYF.

This chain links TRBV28 with TRBJ1-5; possibly TRBD1 for D (5 bases). The CDR3 length is 16 residues. CDR1 MDHEN and CDR2 SYDVKM come from the germline V gene. V shed 5 bases and J shed 0 bases, with 14 bases lying between them. The CDR3 nucleotides are TGTGCCAGCAGTCTCCTCGGGGGGAGTAGCAATCAGCCCCAGCATTTT. This encodes CASSLLGGSSNQPQHF.

In DNA form, the CDR3 reads TGTGCCAGCAGCTATCAAACAGGGCCCGGAAACACCATATATTTT. It is translated as CASSYQTGPGNTIYF. The rearrangement links TRBV7-2 to TRBJ1-3, with a possible D match to TRBD1 (6 bases). Germline CDR1 is SGHTA and CDR2 is FQGNSA. This CDR3 has 15 amino acids. Trimming shortened V by 4 bases and J by 4 bases, and 14 bases separated the two germline ends.

This clone was detected a few times. The genes are TRBV29-1 and TRBJ1-2; D perhaps matches TRBD1 (5 bases). Germline values: CDR1 SQVTM, CDR2 ANQGSEA. The CDR3 is made up of 11 amino acids. The V end lost 3 bases, the J end lost 6 bases, and 8 bases lay between the germline ends. The CDR3 sequence is CSVDWGDGYTF. The CDR3 coding sequence is TGCAGCGTTGATTGGGGGGATGGCTACACCTTC.

As regards this clone: Within the sample, other DNA sequences also encode this same CDR3. The chain couples TRBV6-5 to TRBJ1-2, with a weak D call TRBD1 (5 bases). The V gene lost 0 bases and the J gene lost 4 bases, with 9 bases spanning the gap. The CDR3 is 14 residues long. Per germline, CDR1 MNHEY and CDR2 SVGAGI. The CDR3 sequence: CASSYSSGGYGYTF. The CDR3 bases are TGTGCCAGCAGTTACTCCTCGGGGGGCTATGGCTACACCTTC.

This chain uses TRBV6-5 with TRBJ2-7; 11 bases fit TRBD1. CDR3 length equals 15 residues. Germline V gives CDR1 MNHEY, CDR2 SVGAGI. Trimming removed 6 bases from V and 5 bases from J; junction bases left unmatched: 9. The CDR3 DNA follows: TGTGCCAGCAGACAGACCGGGACAGGGGGTGACGAGCAGTACTTC. This codes for CASRQTGTGGDEQYF.

V usage is TRBV2 and J usage is TRBJ2-1, with 10 bases matching TRBD1. V shed 6 bases and J 9 bases; nucleotides not matched to a gene: 8. CDR1 and CDR2 (germline): SNHLY, FYNNEI. This CDR3 region has 14 residues. CDR3 in DNA: TGTGCCAGCAGACCGGGACAGGGGTACGGTGAGCAGTTCTTC. As protein: CASRPGQGYGEQFF.

The V call is TRBV10-2, the J call TRBJ2-7, with a tentative D call TRBD1 (6 bases). The CDR3 has 14 residues. Germline V CDR1 and CDR2: WSHSY, SAAADI. V was cut by 6 bases and J by 3 bases, with 15 bases left in between. The CDR3 DNA reads TGCGCCAGCAGCGACAGGCGGCCGAACTACGAGCAGTACTTC. It yields the protein CASSDRRPNYEQYF.

This chain uses TRBV9 with TRBJ1-1, with a weak D call TRBD1 (6 bases). The CDR3 loop spans 18 amino acids. Trimming took 4 bases from V and 0 from J, leaving 22 bases between them. From germline, CDR1 is SGDLS and CDR2 YYNGEE. The DNA of the CDR3 is TGTGCCAGCAGCCAGGAGGGGGGGCTCGGACCTATGAACACTGAAGCTTTCTTT. It codes for CASSQEGGLGPMNTEAFF.

CDR3 sequence (DNA): TGTGCCAGCAGCGCCCACCCTCTAGCGGTTAGCTCCTACAATGAGCAGTTCTTC. This gives the protein CASSAHPLAVSSYNEQFF. The V gene is TRBV9, the J gene TRBJ2-1; 7 nucleotides align to TRBD2. The V gene's germline CDR1 is SGDLS and CDR2 YYNGEE. This CDR3 has 18 residues. Trimming at V came to 3 bases and at J to 0 bases, leaving 12 bases not matched to a gene.

The CDR3 protein is CASSQGTGADTQYF. CDR3 DNA sequence: TGTGCCAGCAGTCAAGGGACGGGAGCAGATACGCAGTATTTT. V is TRBV28 and J is TRBJ2-3, with D possibly being TRBD2 (6 bases). Trimming removed 5 bases at V and 4 bases at J, with 13 bases between. The CDR3 runs to 14 residues. Germline-derived CDR1 and CDR2 are MDHEN and SYDVKM.

The rearrangement links TRBV6-2 or TRBV6-3 to TRBJ2-3; 9 positions agree with TRBD2. The CDR3 totals 16 residues. CDR1 is MNHEY and CDR2 is SVGEGT in the germline V gene. V shed 2 bases and J 8 bases; nucleotides not matched to a gene: 11. The CDR3 reads CASSYMREGPRGTQYF. In nucleotides, the CDR3 is TGTGCCAGCAGTTACATGCGGGAGGGCCCTCGGGGTACGCAGTATTTT.

Note on this clone: This CDR3 is also generated by other DNA sequences in the sample. The genes are TRBV19 and TRBJ1-1; D not certain. The CDR3 length is 15 residues. Trimming removed 6 bases at V and 0 bases at J, with 14 bases between. Germline values: CDR1 LNHDA, CDR2 SQIVND (reference sequence). The DNA of the CDR3 is TGTGCCAGTAGCGACACCTACCCAATGAACACTGAAGCTTTCTTT. As protein: CASSDTYPMNTEAFF.

The chain uses TRBV27 and TRBJ2-1; no clear D gene. V gave up 7 bases and J gave up 3 bases, with 13 bases separating them. Germline V gene lookup returns CDR1 MNHEY and CDR2 SMNVEV (reference sequence). The CDR3 loop spans 14 amino acids. DNA for the CDR3: TGTGCCAGCACTACTATACCCCACTACAATGAGCAGTTCTTC. Residues: CASTTIPHYNEQFF.

The V and J genes are TRBV28 and TRBJ1-1; 7 bases are shared with TRBD1. CDR1 is MDHEN and CDR2 is SYDVKM in the germline V gene. V lost 6 bases, J lost 3 bases, and 7 bases stayed unmatched. The CDR3 is made up of 14 amino acids. CDR3 region: CASSETQGYTEAFF. The CDR3 nucleotides are TGTGCCAGCAGCGAAACACAGGGGTACACTGAAGCTTTCTTT.

This clone was picked up a small number of times. V usage is TRBV19 and J usage is TRBJ1-4; 8 nucleotides line up with TRBD1. Germline lookup yields CDR1 LNHDA and CDR2 SQIVND (reference sequence). This CDR3 has 14 residues. The V and J ends lost 4 bases and 8 bases, in that order; junction bases with no gene match: 6. CDR3 sequence: CASSTGQGGEKLFF. For the CDR3, the DNA is TGTGCCAGTAGTACCGGACAGGGAGGAGAAAAACTGTTTTTT.

This clone was recorded a few times. The chain is built from TRBV2 and TRBJ2-7; TRBD1 aligns across 9 bases. The CDR3 spans 12 residues. V lost 10 bases, J lost 3 bases, and 4 bases stayed unmatched. Per germline, CDR1 SNHLY and CDR2 FYNNEI. The CDR3 bases are TGTGCCAACTCGGGACAGGGCTACGAGCAGTACTTC. Translation: CANSGQGYEQYF.

The rearrangement joins TRBV7-9 to TRBJ1-4; no reliable D call. Trimming took 8 bases from V and 8 from J, leaving 6 bases between them. This CDR3 is 10 amino acids long. In germline, CDR1 is SEHNR, CDR2 FQNEAQ (reference sequence). The CDR3 nucleotides read TGTGCCAGCTTCCGGGAAAAACTGTTTTTT. It is translated as CASFREKLFF.

This clone appeared once. The V and J genes are TRBV5-1 and TRBJ2-1; D possibly corresponds to TRBD1 (6 bases). Trimming left V 1 base short and J 2 bases short, with 13 bases between. The CDR3 totals 16 residues. Germline-derived CDR1 and CDR2 are SGHRS and YFSETQ. CDR3 nucleotides: TGCGCCAGCAGCTTGACCTCCGGGACACCCTACAATGAGCAGTTCTTC. Protein product: CASSLTSGTPYNEQFF.

The V call is TRBV7-9, the J call TRBJ2-7; 7 bases are a match to TRBD2. Germline V lookup: CDR1 SEHNR, CDR2 FQNEAQ (reference sequence). V was pared by 6 bases and J by 2 bases, with 10 bases of the junction left unmatched. The CDR3 extends over 15 amino acids. CDR3 DNA sequence: TGTGCCAGCAGGAGGGGACTATCCGAACCCTACGAGCAGTACTTC. It codes for CASRRGLSEPYEQYF.